In this sample, the clone carrying this TCR beta chain turned up many times. Trimming removed 1 base from V and 6 bases from J, with 12 bases in between. Looked up from germline, CDR1 is DFQATT and CDR2 is SNEGSKA (reference sequence). CDR3 length equals 13 residues. This sample is part of a study of T-cell reconstitution after alpha-beta-depleted transplantation in children. Unique molecular identifiers were built into the TCRbeta library. TCRdb fed the PCR reads into MiXCR, producing one record per CDR3 protein. The repertoire holds approximately 210,000 distinct CDR3 sequences, roughly 14% seen once, with 13% in the top ten.

This clonotype originated in a human donor who donated a stem cell graft to a child with acute lymphoblastic leukemia. The rearrangement uses TRBV20-1 and TRBJ1-1; perhaps TRBD1 as D (5 bases). The sample was PBMCs from the stem cell graft donor, taken from the stem cell graft. CDR3 sequence reads: CSARGALGAEAFF. The CDR3 nucleotides read TGCAGTGCTAGAGGGGCACTAGGGGCTGAAGCTTTCTTT.